Listed below are T cell receptor beta chains from one sample, sequenced in a study of blood T cell repertoires in COVID-19. Produced via immunoSEQ multiplex PCR; TCRdb's table is partial and in-frame only. The data hold approximately 490,000 clones, with about 90% observed a single time. The sequenced material came from PBMCs or T cells enriched from blood (not recorded which). Source of these receptors: a young woman who had recovered from COVID-19. CDR3s include the opening cysteine and the closing phenylalanine or tryptophan. The D gene is left open where the match is weak. Clone sizes are given selectively: once, few, many, or a class where the clone is expanded.

J gene	V gene	D gene	clone size	CDR3 DNA	CDR3 protein
TRBJ2-3	TRBV5-1	TRBD1	NA	TGCGCCAGCAGCAGAGACAGGGGGCGAGCAGATACGCAGTATTTT	CASSRDRGRADTQYF
TRBJ1-2	TRBV5-5	TRBD1	NA	TGTGCCAGCAGCCCACCGGGACAGGGGGCCTACACCTTC	CASSPPGQGAYTF
TRBJ1-2	TRBV19	TRBD1	NA	TGTGCCAGTAGTACCCATGGTGAGGACAGGGGAGGTGGCTACACCTTC	CASSTHGEDRGGGYTF
TRBJ2-3	TRBV11-2	NA	once	TGTGCCAGCAGCTTCGCAGGGGCGCGCACAGATACGCAGTATTTT	CASSFAGARTDTQYF
TRBJ1-1	TRBV6-1	NA	NA	TGTGCCAGCAGTGAACTTTACCGACAGCCAGGAAGGGAAGCTTTCTTT	CASSELYRQPGREAFF
TRBJ2-7	TRBV12-3/TRBV12-4	TRBD1	NA	TGTGCCAGCAGTTTGAGGGGGCTGAACGAGCAGTACTTC	CASSLRGLNEQYF
TRBJ2-3	TRBV20-1	NA	once	TGCAGTGCCAGGTATGGAGATACGCAGTATTTT	CSARYGDTQYF
TRBJ2-7	TRBV7-2	TRBD2	NA	TGTGCCAGCAGCTTAGCGCCAACACCGACTAGCGGGGGGTTCCGACCCTACGAGCAGTACTTC	CASSLAPTPTSGGFRPYEQYF
TRBJ1-1	TRBV5-1	NA	NA	TGCGCCAGCAGCTTGCGCCCATACACAGAAATGAACACTGAAGCTTTCTTT	CASSLRPYTEMNTEAFF
TRBJ2-3	TRBV27	NA	NA	TGTGCCAGTAAGCAACCGGGAGCCAGGGCAGATACGCAGTATTTT	CASKQPGARADTQYF
TRBJ1-2	TRBV28	NA	NA	TGTGCCAGCGGGACCCCGGGACACGGAGTAAATGGCTACACCTTC	CASGTPGHGVNGYTF
TRBJ1-3	TRBV5-6	NA	NA	TGTGCCAGCAGCTTTTATGGGAGTGAAAACACCATATATTTT	CASSFYGSENTIYF
TRBJ1-4	TRBV7-9	NA	NA	TGTGCCAGCAGCTTAATACAGGGTGGCCTTGAAAAACTGTTTTTT	CASSLIQGGLEKLFF
TRBJ1-1	TRBV2	TRBD1	NA	TGTGCCAGCAGTTCTACCAGGGGGTACACTGAAGCTTTCTTT	CASSSTRGYTEAFF
TRBJ2-1	TRBV5-1	TRBD1	NA	TGCGCCAGCAGCTTGGAGCCAGGGGGCTTTACAACGTTCAATGAGCAGTTCTTC	CASSLEPGGFTTFNEQFF
TRBJ1-1	TRBV11-2	NA	NA	TGTGCCAGCAGCTTAGGCGGGGGTAGCACTGAAGCTTTCTTT	CASSLGGGSTEAFF
TRBJ1-4	TRBV6-5	TRBD1	NA	TGTGCCAGCACCCACAGGGGGCGGGATGAAAAACTGTTTTTT	CASTHRGRDEKLFF
TRBJ2-1	TRBV2	TRBD1	NA	TGTGCCAGCACCCCCGACAGGGCCTACAATGAGCAGTTCTTC	CASTPDRAYNEQFF
TRBJ1-1	TRBV7-6	NA	NA	TGTGCCAGCAGCTTAAGTCAGGGAGGCACTGAAGCTTTCTTT	CASSLSQGGTEAFF
TRBJ2-1	TRBV15	NA	NA	TGTGCCACCAGCAGTGGACCCGACAGGCCCCCATACAATGAGCAGTTCTTC	CATSSGPDRPPYNEQFF
TRBJ1-2	TRBV2	TRBD1	NA	TGTGCCAGTCGTGGGACAGGAAATAGTGTGGGCTATGGCTACACCTTC	CASRGTGNSVGYGYTF
TRBJ1-2	TRBV29-1	TRBD1	once	TGCAGCGTTAACCCCGGGACAGGGCCCTATGGCTACACCTTC	CSVNPGTGPYGYTF
TRBJ1-5	TRBV18	NA	NA	TGTGCCAGCTCACCAGGGGCAGGGCCCCAGCCCCAGCATTTT	CASSPGAGPQPQHF
TRBJ1-1	TRBV19	NA	NA	TGTGCCAGTATCCAGGGGCCTGAAGCTTTCTTT	CASIQGPEAFF
TRBJ2-2	TRBV2	NA	NA	TGTGCCAGCAGTCGAGGCGGGGAGCTGTTTTTT	CASSRGGELFF
TRBJ1-6	TRBV30	NA	NA	TGTGCCTGGAGAAAGATAGGGGGACCCCTCCACTTT	CAWRKIGGPLHF
TRBJ2-1	TRBV11-2	TRBD2	NA	TGTGCCAGCAGCTTAACGGGGGGCTCCTACAATGAGCAGTTCTTC	CASSLTGGSYNEQFF
TRBJ1-2	TRBV5-1	NA	NA	TGCGCCAGCAGCCGCGACAATCCTAACTATGGCTACACCTTC	CASSRDNPNYGYTF
TRBJ2-7	TRBV19	NA	NA	TGTGCCAGTAGTATGGGCCTGTCCTACGAGCAGTACTTC	CASSMGLSYEQYF
TRBJ2-1	TRBV28	TRBD1	NA	TGTGCCAGCAGTTCATCCGGGACAGAAAGGTACAATGAGCAGTTCTTC	CASSSSGTERYNEQFF
TRBJ1-1	TRBV28	NA	NA	TGTGCCAGCAGCCCACACAGATTTGAGAACACTGAAGCTTTCTTT	CASSPHRFENTEAFF
TRBJ1-2	TRBV5-6	TRBD1	NA	TGTGCCAGCAGCCCTGGTGGGACAGGATATGGCTACACCTTC	CASSPGGTGYGYTF
TRBJ2-1	TRBV3-1/TRBV3-2	NA	NA	TGTGCCAGCAGCCAAGACAAATTTAATGAGCAGTTCTTC	CASSQDKFNEQFF
TRBJ2-1	TRBV19	NA	NA	TGTGCCAGTAGTATGGTCCCGGTGGTCGGTGAGCAGTTCTTC	CASSMVPVVGEQFF
TRBJ2-5	TRBV2	NA	NA	TGTGCCAGCAGGGGTGGGGGGAGCGGAGAGACCCAGTACTTC	CASRGGGSGETQYF
TRBJ2-1	TRBV2	NA	once	TGTGCCAGCAGTGCGGGGAGCTCCTACAATGAGCAGTTCTTC	CASSAGSSYNEQFF
TRBJ1-5	TRBV6-5	NA	NA	TGTGCCAGCAGTTCCCAGGGCTTCAATCAGCCCCAGCATTTT	CASSSQGFNQPQHF